This entry concerns a single T cell receptor beta chain. This entry comes from a study of blood T cell repertoires in COVID-19. Study overall: The United States, Italy and Spain provided the acute and convalescent COVID-19 samples. PBMCs, B-cell-depleted T cells, or T cells were the source of the cDNA or gDNA that made up the material.

CDR3 length equals 15 residues. Original processing notes: Reference gene primers were amplified, and this amplification served to estimate nucleated cell counts. Sequenced by immunoSEQ multiplex PCR; TCRdb stores in-frame clones only, minus some. The D gene and trimming were derived from the DNA, and the V and J assignments and clone size from that table. The sample gives 200,000 or so clones, just under 85% of which show up once; approximately 5.1% is in the top ten. Sample: peripheral blood. The rearrangement joins TRBV21-1 to TRBJ2-7; the table assigns TRBD2, which was not confirmed against the DNA. TRBV21-1 is shown as a pseudogene. The clonotype originates from a woman in her 70s with active or convalescent COVID-19. The CDR3 DNA reads as TGTGCCAGCAGCACCCCGGACCCCGGGGACTACGAGCAGTACTTC. Protein product: CASSTPDPGDYEQYF.